These 4 T cell receptor beta chains were all obtained from the same sample, sequenced in a study of patients and donors after allogeneic stem cell transplantation. From the RT-PCR reads, TCRdb called clonotypes with MiXCR, one entry per CDR3 protein. The data hold around 150,000 distinct CDR3 sequences, with roughly two fifths observed a single time. Sequencing input: blood, either unsorted or a sorted T cell fraction (not recorded which). All receptors derive from a human donor who was either an allogeneic HSCT recipient or a stem cell or donor lymphocyte infusion donor (not recorded which). It is not recorded whose cells these are; they may come from a transplant donor.

J is TRBJ2-3 and V is TRBV4-3; D possibly corresponds to TRBD2 (5 bases). The length of the CDR3 is 12 residues. Germline CDR1 is LGHNA and CDR2 is YSLEER. The ends were cut back, 0 bases at V and 9 bases at J, with 7 bases in the middle. CDR3 coding DNA: TGCGCCAGCAGCCAAGATGAGGGAACGCAGTATTTT. This translates into CASSQDEGTQYF.

The chain recombines TRBV29-1 with TRBJ2-1; 9 bases fit TRBD1. V lost 4 bases, J lost 8 bases, and 12 bases stayed unmatched. CDR3 length equals 15 residues. The germline gives CDR1 SQVTM, CDR2 ANQGSEA. The DNA for the CDR3 is TGCAGCGTTGGGTCACAGGGGGCGCTTCGGTATGAGCAGTTCTTC. Its translation is CSVGSQGALRYEQFF.

The J gene is TRBJ1-3, the V gene TRBV28; tentative D call: TRBD1 (6 bases). V dropped 6 bases and J dropped 0 bases, with 15 bases sitting between them. Per the germline V gene, CDR1 is MDHEN and CDR2 is SYDVKM. The CDR3 totals 16 residues. CDR3 nucleotide sequence: TGTGCCAGCAGACCAACACAGGGCCTCTCTGGAAACACCATATATTTT. Translated: CASRPTQGLSGNTIYF.

Worth noting for this clonotype: A junction end diverges from the germline sequence, so it may reflect a read error. J is TRBJ2-3 and V is TRBV7-8; D is perhaps TRBD2 (6 bases). CDR1 and CDR2 (germline): SGHVS, FQNEAQ. CDR3 size: 15 residues. CDR3 nucleotide sequence: TGTGTCAGCAGCTTTGTGCGGGGACGCACAGATACGCAGTATTTT. It yields the protein CVSSFVRGRTDTQYF.